This entry concerns a single T cell receptor (beta chain). Its antigen is not identified. This record belongs to a study of graft-versus-host responses after intestinal transplantation. Unmatched junction bases numbered 5, after V lost 5 bases and J lost 3 bases. Germline CDR1 GTSNPN, CDR2 SVGIG (reference sequence). CDR3 length equals 13 residues. The data were produced by immunoSEQ multiplex PCR, yet TCRdb's version contains in-frame clones alone and is incomplete. This sample carries 85,000 to 95,000 clones, 85% to 95% of them seen once, and the ten largest clones take 2%. This clonotype was obtained from a human donor who received an intestinal transplant. The J gene is TRBJ1-1, the V gene TRBV30, with 8 bases fitting TRBD1. The sequencing here drew on unstimulated CD8+ T cells sorted from spleen or lymph node cells, taken before intestinal transplant. CDR3: CAWRQGPHTEAFF. The DNA for the CDR3 is TGTGCCTGGCGACAGGGGCCTCACACTGAAGCTTTCTTT.